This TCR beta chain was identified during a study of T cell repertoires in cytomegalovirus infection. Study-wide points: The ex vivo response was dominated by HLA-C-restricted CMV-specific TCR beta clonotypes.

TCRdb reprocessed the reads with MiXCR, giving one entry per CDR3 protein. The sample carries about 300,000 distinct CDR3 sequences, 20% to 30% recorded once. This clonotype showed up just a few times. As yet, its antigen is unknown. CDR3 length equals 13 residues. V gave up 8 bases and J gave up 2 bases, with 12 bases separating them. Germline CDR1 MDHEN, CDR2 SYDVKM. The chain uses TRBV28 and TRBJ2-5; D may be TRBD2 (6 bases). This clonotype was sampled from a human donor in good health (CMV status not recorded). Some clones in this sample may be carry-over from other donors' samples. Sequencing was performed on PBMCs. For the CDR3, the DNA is TGTGCCAGCCTTGAGCGGGCGCAAGAGACCCAGTACTTC. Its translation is CASLERAQETQYF.